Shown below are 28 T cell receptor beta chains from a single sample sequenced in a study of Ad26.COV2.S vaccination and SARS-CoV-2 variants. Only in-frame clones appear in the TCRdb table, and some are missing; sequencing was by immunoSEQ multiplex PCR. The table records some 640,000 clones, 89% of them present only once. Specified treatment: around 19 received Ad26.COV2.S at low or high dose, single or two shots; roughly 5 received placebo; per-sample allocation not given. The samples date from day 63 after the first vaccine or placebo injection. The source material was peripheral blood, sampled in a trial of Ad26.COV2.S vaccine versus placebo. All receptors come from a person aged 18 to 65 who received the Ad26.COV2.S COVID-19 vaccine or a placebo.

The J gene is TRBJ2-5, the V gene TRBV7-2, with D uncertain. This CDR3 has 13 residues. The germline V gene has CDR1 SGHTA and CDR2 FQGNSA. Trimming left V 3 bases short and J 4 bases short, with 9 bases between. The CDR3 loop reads CASSFAGIETQYF. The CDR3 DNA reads TGTGCCAGCAGCTTTGCAGGAATAGAGACCCAGTACTTC.

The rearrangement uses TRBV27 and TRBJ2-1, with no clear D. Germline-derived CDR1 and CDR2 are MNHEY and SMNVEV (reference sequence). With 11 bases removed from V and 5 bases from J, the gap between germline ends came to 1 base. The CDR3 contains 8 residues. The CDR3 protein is CADNEQFF. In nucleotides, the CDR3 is TGTGCCGACAATGAGCAGTTCTTC.

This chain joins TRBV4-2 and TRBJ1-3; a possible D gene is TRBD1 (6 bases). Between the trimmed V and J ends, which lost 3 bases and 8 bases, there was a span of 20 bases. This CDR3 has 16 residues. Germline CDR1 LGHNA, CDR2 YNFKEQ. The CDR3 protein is CASSQIRPEGVDTIYF. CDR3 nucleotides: TGTGCCAGCAGCCAGATCCGACCCGAGGGGGTGGACACCATATATTTT.

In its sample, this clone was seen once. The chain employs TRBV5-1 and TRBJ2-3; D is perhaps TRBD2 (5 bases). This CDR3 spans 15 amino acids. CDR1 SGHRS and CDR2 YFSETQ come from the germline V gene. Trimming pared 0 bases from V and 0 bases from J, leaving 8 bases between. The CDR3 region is CASSLAGVSTDTQYF. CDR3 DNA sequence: TGCGCCAGCAGCTTGGCCGGGGTTAGCACAGATACGCAGTATTTT.

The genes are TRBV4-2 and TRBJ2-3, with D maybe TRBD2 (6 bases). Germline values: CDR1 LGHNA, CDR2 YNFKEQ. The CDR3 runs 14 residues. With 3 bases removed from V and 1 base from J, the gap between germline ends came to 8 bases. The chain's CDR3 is CASSHPSGTDTQYF. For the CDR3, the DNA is TGTGCCAGCAGCCACCCTAGCGGCACAGATACGCAGTATTTT.

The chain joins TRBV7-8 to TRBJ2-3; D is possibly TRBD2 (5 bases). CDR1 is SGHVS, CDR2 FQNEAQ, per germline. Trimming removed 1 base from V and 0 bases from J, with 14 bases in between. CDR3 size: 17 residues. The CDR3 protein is CASSLGTSLTSTDTQYF. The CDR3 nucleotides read TGTGCCAGCAGCTTAGGGACTTCACTTACTAGCACAGATACGCAGTATTTT.

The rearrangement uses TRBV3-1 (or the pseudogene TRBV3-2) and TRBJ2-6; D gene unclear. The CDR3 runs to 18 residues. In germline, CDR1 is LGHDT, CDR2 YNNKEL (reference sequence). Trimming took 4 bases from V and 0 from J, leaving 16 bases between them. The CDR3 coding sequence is TGTGCCAGCAGCCTTCAAGGTCCACTCGGCTCTGGGGCCAACGTCCTGACTTTC. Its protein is CASSLQGPLGSGANVLTF.

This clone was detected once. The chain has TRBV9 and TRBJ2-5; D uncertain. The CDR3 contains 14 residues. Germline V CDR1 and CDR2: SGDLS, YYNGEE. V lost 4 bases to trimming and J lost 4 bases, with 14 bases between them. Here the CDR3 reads CASSKVSNGETQYF. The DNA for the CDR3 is TGTGCCAGCAGCAAAGTCTCGAATGGAGAGACCCAGTACTTC. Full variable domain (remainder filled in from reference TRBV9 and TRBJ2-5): DSGVTQTPKHLITATGQRVTLRCSPRSGDLSVYWYQQSLDQGLQFLIQYYNGEERAKGNILERFSAQQFPDLHSELNLSSLELGDSALYFCASSKVSNGETQYFGPGTRLLVL.

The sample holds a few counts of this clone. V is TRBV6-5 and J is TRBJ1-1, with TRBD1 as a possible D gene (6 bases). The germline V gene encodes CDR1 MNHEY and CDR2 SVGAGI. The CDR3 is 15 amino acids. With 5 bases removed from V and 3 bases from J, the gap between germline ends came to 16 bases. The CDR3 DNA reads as TGTGCCAGCAGTCGAGACAGGCCAGGGTACACTGAAGCTTTCTTT. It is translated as CASSRDRPGYTEAFF.

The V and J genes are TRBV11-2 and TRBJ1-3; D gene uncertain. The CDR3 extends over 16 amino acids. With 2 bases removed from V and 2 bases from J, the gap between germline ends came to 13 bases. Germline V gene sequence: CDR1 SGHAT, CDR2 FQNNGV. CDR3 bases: TGTGCCAGCAGCTTAATGGGCAGCGAGGCTGGAAACACCATATATTTT. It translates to CASSLMGSEAGNTIYF.

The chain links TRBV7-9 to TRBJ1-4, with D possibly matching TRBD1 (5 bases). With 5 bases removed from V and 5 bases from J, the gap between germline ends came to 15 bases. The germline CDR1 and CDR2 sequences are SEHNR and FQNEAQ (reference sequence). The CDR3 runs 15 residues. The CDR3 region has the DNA TGTGCCAGCAGCCCCCTGGGAGGGACGAATGAAAAACTGTTTTTT. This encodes CASSPLGGTNEKLFF.

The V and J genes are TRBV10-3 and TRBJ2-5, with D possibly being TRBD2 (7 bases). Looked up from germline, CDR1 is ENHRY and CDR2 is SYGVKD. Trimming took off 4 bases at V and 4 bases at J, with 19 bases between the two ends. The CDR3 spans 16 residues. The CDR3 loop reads CAISASRGGQGETQYF. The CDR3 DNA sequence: TGTGCCATCAGTGCTTCAAGGGGGGGGCAAGGAGAGACCCAGTACTTC.

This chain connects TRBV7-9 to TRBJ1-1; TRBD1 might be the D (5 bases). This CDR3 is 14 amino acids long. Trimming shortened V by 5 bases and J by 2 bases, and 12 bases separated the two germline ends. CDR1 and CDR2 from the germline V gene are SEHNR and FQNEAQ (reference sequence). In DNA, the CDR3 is TGTGCCAGCAGCATCACGGGGCCCAACACTGAAGCTTTCTTT. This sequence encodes CASSITGPNTEAFF.

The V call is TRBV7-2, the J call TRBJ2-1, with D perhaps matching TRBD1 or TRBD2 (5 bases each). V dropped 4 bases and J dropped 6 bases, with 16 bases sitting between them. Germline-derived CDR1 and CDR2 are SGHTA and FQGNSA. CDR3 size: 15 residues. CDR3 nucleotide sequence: TGTGCCAGCAGCTCGCGAGGGGCGGTCGCCAATGAGCAGTTCTTC. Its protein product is CASSSRGAVANEQFF.

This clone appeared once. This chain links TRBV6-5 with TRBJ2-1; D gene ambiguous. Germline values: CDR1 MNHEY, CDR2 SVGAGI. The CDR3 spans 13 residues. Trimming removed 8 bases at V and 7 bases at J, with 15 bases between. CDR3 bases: TGTGCCAGCCCTGCCCTCGGATGGAATGAGCAGTTCTTC. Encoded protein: CASPALGWNEQFF.

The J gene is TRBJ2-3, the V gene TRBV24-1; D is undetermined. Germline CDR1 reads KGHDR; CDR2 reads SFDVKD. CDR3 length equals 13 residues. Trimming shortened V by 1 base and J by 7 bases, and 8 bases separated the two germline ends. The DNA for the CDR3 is TGTGCCACCAGTGATTTTGGCCGGTATACGCAGTATTTT. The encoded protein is CATSDFGRYTQYF.

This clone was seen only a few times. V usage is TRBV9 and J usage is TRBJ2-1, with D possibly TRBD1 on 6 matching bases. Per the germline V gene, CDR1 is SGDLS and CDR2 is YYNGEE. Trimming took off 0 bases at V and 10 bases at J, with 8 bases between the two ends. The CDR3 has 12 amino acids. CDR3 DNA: TGTGCCAGCAGCGTAGGGCAGGGGGAGCAGTTCTTC. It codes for CASSVGQGEQFF.

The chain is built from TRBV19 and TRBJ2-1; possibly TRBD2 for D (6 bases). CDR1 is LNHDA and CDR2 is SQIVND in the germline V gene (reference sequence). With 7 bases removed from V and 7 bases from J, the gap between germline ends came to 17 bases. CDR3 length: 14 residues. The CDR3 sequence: CASKLYGSFNEQFF. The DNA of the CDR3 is TGTGCCAGTAAATTATACGGGAGTTTTAATGAGCAGTTCTTC.

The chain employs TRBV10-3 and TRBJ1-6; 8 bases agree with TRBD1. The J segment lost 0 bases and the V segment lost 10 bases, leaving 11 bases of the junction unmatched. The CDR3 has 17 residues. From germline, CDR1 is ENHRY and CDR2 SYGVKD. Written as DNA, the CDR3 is TGTGCCACCCTGGACAGGGCGGGTAGCTCCTATAATTCACCCCTCCACTTT. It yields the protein CATLDRAGSSYNSPLHF.

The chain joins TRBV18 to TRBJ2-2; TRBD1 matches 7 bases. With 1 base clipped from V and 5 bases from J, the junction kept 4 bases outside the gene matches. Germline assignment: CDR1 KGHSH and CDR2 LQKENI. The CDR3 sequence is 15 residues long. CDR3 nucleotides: TGTGCCAGCTCACCACAGGAACAGGGGACCGGGGAGCTGTTTTTT. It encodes CASSPQEQGTGELFF.

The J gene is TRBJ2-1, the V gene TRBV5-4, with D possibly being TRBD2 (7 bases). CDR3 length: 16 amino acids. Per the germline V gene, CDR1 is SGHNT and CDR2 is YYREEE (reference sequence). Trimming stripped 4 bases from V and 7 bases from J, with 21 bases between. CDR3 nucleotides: TGTGCCAGCAGCCCTCAACTGGCGGGGGCCCAAAATGAGCAGTTCTTC. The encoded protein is CASSPQLAGAQNEQFF.

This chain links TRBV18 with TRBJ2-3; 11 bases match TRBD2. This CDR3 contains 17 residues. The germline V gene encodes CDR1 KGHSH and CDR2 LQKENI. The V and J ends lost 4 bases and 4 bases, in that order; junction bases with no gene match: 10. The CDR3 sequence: CASSRTLTSGAADTQYF. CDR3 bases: TGTGCCAGCTCACGAACCCTGACTAGCGGGGCCGCAGATACGCAGTATTTT.

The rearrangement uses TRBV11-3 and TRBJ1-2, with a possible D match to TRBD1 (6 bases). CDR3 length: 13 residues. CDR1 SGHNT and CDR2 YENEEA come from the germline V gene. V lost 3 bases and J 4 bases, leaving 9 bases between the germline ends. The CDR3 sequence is CASSLRGGYGYTF. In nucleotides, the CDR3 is TGTGCCAGCAGCTTGAGAGGGGGCTATGGCTACACCTTC.

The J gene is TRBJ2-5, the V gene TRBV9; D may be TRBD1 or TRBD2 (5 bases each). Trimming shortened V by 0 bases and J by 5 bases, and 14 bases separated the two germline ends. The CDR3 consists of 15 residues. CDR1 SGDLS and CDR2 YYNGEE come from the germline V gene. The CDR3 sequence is CASSVGVGDGETQYF. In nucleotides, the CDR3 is TGTGCCAGCAGCGTAGGCGTGGGGGATGGGGAGACCCAGTACTTC. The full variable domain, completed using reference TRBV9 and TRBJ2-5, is DSGVTQTPKHLITATGQRVTLRCSPRSGDLSVYWYQQSLDQGLQFLIQYYNGEERAKGNILERFSAQQFPDLHSELNLSSLELGDSALYFCASSVGVGDGETQYFGPGTRLLVL.

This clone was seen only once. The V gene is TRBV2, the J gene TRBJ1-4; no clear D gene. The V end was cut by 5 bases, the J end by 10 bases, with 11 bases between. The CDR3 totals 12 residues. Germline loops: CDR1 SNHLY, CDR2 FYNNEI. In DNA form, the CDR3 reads TGTGCCAGCAGTCTCAGCGAAAGAAAACTGTTTTTT. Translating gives CASSLSERKLFF.

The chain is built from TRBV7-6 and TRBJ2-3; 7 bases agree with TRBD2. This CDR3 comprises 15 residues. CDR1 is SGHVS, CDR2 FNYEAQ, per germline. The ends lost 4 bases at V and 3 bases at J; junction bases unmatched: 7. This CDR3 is CASSSLGGGTDTQYF. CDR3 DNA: TGTGCCAGCAGCTCCCTGGGGGGGGGAACAGATACGCAGTATTTT.

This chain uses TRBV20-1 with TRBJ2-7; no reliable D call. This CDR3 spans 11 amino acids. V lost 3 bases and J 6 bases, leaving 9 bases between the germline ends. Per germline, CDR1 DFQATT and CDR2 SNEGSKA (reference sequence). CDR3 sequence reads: CSASISSEQYF. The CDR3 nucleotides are TGCAGTGCTAGTATATCTTCCGAGCAGTACTTC.

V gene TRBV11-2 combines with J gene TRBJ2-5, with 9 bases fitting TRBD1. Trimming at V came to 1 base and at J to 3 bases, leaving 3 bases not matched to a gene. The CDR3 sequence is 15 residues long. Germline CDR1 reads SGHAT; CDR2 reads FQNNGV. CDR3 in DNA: TGTGCCAGCAGCTTAGGTTGGGACAGGGAAGAGACCCAGTACTTC. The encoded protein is CASSLGWDREETQYF.